Following are 9 T cell receptor beta chains from one sample sequenced in a study of blood T cell repertoires in COVID-19. The assay was immunoSEQ multiplex PCR, and TCRdb's table has in-frame clones only and misses some. The sample shows some 160,000 clones, roughly four fifths of them seen only once. The sample comprised peripheral blood. All receptors come from a woman aged 80 or over with acute or convalescent COVID-19.

The count of this clone is one. V and J are TRBV6-1 and TRBJ2-3; maybe TRBD1 (6 bases). This CDR3 is 16 amino acids long. Germline CDR1 and CDR2: MNHNS and SASEGT. The V gene lost 6 bases and the J gene lost 2 bases, with 18 bases spanning the gap. The CDR3 reads CASSEPQGSYTDTQYF. The CDR3, as DNA: TGTGCCAGCAGCGAACCCCAGGGGTCTTACACAGATACGCAGTATTTT.

The genes are TRBV9 and TRBJ1-6; unclear D gene. Germline values: CDR1 SGDLS, CDR2 YYNGEE. V lost 0 bases to trimming and J lost 4 bases, with 5 bases between them. CDR3 length: 14 residues. The CDR3, as DNA: TGTGCCAGCAGCGTAGGAGCTTATAATTCACCCCTCCACTTT. It specifies CASSVGAYNSPLHF.

The chain combines TRBV7-2 with TRBJ1-2; 7 nucleotides align to TRBD1. Germline CDR1 reads SGHTA; CDR2 reads FQGNSA. The CDR3 loop spans 15 amino acids. Unmatched junction bases numbered 6, after V lost 4 bases and J lost 1 base. The CDR3 sequence: CASSSGQIINYGYTF. The CDR3 DNA sequence: TGTGCCAGCAGCTCGGGACAGATTATTAACTATGGCTACACCTTC.

A few counts support this clone. This chain links TRBV15 with TRBJ2-2, with D possibly matching TRBD1 (5 bases). Looked up from germline, CDR1 is LNHNV and CDR2 is YYDKDF (reference sequence). Trimming removed 1 base at V and 3 bases at J, with 6 bases between. The CDR3 is 14 amino acids. CDR3 sequence: CATSRARDTGELFF. As DNA, the CDR3 is TGTGCCACCAGCAGAGCCAGGGACACCGGGGAGCTGTTTTTT.

In DNA, the CDR3 is TGTGCCAGTTGGGATGGCAGGGGGGAAGCCGGGGAGCTGTTTTTT. Protein product: CASWDGRGEAGELFF. J is TRBJ2-2 and V is TRBV19, with D perhaps TRBD1 (7 bases). This CDR3 comprises 15 residues. CDR1 and CDR2 (germline): LNHDA, SQIVND (reference sequence). V was pared by 8 bases and J by 6 bases, with 19 bases between.

The gene calls are TRBV27 and TRBJ1-5, with D possibly matching TRBD1 (6 bases). Per germline, CDR1 MNHEY and CDR2 SMNVEV (reference sequence). V lost 5 bases and J lost 6, with 17 bases in between. The CDR3 loop spans 15 amino acids. DNA for the CDR3: TGTGCCAGCAGTCGCGAACAGGGATCAGGTCAGCCCCAGCATTTT. Amino acid sequence: CASSREQGSGQPQHF.

V is TRBV29-1 and J is TRBJ2-3; D is possibly TRBD2 (5 bases). The V end was cut by 6 bases, the J end by 3 bases, with 19 bases between. The germline CDR1 and CDR2 sequences are SQVTM and ANQGSEA. This CDR3 region has 15 residues. CDR3 sequence (DNA): TGCAGCGTCAGAGAGGGTGGAGTAGAAACAGATACGCAGTATTTT. Its protein is CSVREGGVETDTQYF.

The rearrangement uses TRBV20-1 and TRBJ2-3; D not resolved. The CDR3 runs 11 residues. Trimming stripped 3 bases from V and 4 bases from J, with 5 bases between. Germline CDR1 is DFQATT and CDR2 is SNEGSKA (reference sequence). CDR3 protein: CSARPADTQYF. The CDR3 nucleotides are TGCAGTGCTAGGCCGGCAGATACGCAGTATTTT.

This rearrangement joins TRBV7-2 to TRBJ1-5; D is possibly TRBD1 (6 bases). CDR3 length: 15 residues. V gave up 6 bases and J gave up 0 bases, with 12 bases separating them. From germline, CDR1 is SGHTA and CDR2 FQGNSA. The CDR3 loop is CASSQDSYSNQPQHF. DNA of the CDR3: TGTGCCAGCAGTCAGGACAGTTATAGCAATCAGCCCCAGCATTTT.